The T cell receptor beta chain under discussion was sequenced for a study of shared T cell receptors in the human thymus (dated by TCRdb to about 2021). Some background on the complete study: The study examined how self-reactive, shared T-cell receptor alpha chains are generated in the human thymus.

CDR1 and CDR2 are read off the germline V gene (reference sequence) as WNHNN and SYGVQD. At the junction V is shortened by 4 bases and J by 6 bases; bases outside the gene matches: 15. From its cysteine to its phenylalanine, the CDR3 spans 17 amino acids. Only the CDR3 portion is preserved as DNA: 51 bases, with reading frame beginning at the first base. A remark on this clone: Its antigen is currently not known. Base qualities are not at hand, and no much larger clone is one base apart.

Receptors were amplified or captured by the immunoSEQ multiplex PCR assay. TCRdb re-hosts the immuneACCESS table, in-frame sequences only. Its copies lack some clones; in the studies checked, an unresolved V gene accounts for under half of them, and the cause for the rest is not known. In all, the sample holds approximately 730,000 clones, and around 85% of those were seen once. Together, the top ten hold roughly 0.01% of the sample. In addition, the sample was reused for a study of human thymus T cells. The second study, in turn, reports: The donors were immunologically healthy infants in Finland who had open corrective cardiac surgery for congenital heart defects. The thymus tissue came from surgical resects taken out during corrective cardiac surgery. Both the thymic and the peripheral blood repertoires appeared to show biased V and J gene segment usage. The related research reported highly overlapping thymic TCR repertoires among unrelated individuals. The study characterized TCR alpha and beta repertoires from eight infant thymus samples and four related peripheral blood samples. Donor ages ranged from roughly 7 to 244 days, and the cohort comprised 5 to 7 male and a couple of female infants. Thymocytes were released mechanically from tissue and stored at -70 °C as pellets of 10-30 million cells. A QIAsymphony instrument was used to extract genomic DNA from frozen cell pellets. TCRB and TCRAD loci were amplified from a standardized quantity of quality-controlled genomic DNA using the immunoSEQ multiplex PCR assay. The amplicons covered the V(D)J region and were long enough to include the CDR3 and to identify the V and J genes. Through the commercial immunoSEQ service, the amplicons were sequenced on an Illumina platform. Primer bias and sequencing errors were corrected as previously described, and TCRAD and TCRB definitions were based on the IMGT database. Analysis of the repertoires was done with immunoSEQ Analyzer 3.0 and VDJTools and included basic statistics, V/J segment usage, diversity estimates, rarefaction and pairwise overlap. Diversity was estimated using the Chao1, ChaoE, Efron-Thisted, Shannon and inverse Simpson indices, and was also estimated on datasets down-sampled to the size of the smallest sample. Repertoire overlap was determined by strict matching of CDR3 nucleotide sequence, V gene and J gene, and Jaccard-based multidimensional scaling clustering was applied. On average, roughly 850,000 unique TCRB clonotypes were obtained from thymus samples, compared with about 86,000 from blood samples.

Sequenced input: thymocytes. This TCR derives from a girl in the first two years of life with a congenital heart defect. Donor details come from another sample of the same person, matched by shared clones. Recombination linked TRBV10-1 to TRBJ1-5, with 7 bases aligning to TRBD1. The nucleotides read TGCGCCAGCAGTGTCCCACCCACAGGGGAGGAAGTTCAGCCCCAGCATTTT. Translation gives CASSVPPTGEEVQPQHF.